The TCR beta chain described here comes from a study of cytomegalovirus exposure and HLA in healthy donors. CDR1 is SGHTA and CDR2 is FQGTGA in the germline V gene. The CDR3 spans 16 residues. With V trimmed by 0 bases and J by 6 bases, 8 bases remained unmatched. Primers: 60 Vbeta forward and 13 Jbeta reverse. Data came from immunoSEQ multiplex PCR; TCRdb stores just in-frame clones and leaves some out. The sample contains about 160,000 clones, 65% to 85% of which appear only once. The sequence was obtained from a woman between 50 and 59 years old in good health and CMV-seropositive. V and J are TRBV7-3 and TRBJ2-7; TRBD2 matches 10 bases. Sequencing was carried out using PBMCs. This CDR3 reads CASSLTNSGGASEQYF. CDR3 DNA sequence: TGTGCCAGCAGCTTAACGAACAGCGGGGGGGCCTCCGAGCAGTACTTC.